The clone carrying this T cell receptor (beta chain) was seen just once. Its antigen is as yet unknown. CDR3 size: 15 residues. Germline CDR1 reads MDHEN; CDR2 reads SYDVKM. V lost 5 bases and J lost 1; bases outside the gene matches: 3. This sample stems from a study of T cell responses to AZD1222 COVID-19 vaccine. General observations from the study: Only five to seven AZD1222 recipients tested seropositive at baseline. Vaccine-related CD4 TCRs covered spike, predominating at 160-218 and 743-854. Donor demographics were predominantly white British with a female majority; clonal diversity may be underestimated.

Profiled with immunoSEQ multiplex PCR; TCRdb holds only in-frame clones, not every one. The top ten hold less than 2.5% of the sample, which has roughly 150,000 clones, around 89% seen once. This TCR was recovered from an adult in good health. The input for sequencing was peripheral blood, taken on day 0 of AZD1222 vaccination. The chain uses TRBV28 and TRBJ2-3, with 10 bases identical to TRBD1. As DNA, the CDR3 is TGTGCCAGCAGTATCGACAGGGGGCGCACAGATACGCAGTATTTT. Translation: CASSIDRGRTDTQYF.